The clone carrying this T cell receptor beta chain was detected once. Repertoires were generated with immunoSEQ multiplex PCR, while TCRdb's copy carries only in-frame clones and drops some. The table shows 300,000 to 400,000 clones, with about nine tenths occurring only once. The data derive from a study of Ad26.COV2.S vaccination and SARS-CoV-2 variants. The treatment here: approximately 18 received Ad26.COV2.S at low or high dose, single or two shots; 5 received placebo; per-sample allocation not given. Samples analyzed were those drawn on day 63 after the first vaccine or placebo injection. CDR3 length equals 16 residues. Trimming shortened V by 4 bases and J by 1 base, and 14 bases separated the two germline ends. Looked up from germline, CDR1 is MGHRA and CDR2 is YSYEKL.

The starting material was peripheral blood, obtained in a trial of Ad26.COV2.S vaccine versus placebo. This chain connects TRBV4-1 to TRBJ1-5; D gene ambiguous. The receptor comes from a person aged 18-65 years who received the Ad26.COV2.S COVID-19 vaccine or a placebo. The CDR3 region has the DNA TGCGCCAGCAGCCGAACGGTGGCATTCAGCAATCAGCCCCAGCATTTT. Translating it yields CASSRTVAFSNQPQHF.